The 9 T cell receptor beta chains given below trace back to one sample, sequenced in a study of T-cell memory formation after mild COVID-19 (TCRdb year 2021). The library was built by means of 5' RACE. Sequenced using an Illumina NovaSeq 6000. The public reads were quality trimmed at Q25 with fastp and then assembled into clones with MiXCR by TCRdb, keeping productive beta chains. A single entry per CDR3 protein holds the most common genes and DNA from its merged rows. The sample has 85,000 to 130,000 distinct CDR3 sequences on record, roughly 11% of them singletons. Together, the top ten hold approximately 39% of the sample. The sample taken for sequencing was PBMCs or a T cell subset sorted from them (not recorded which). The receptors shown here come from a man aged 18 to 29 who had mild COVID-19 (a few samples of this study predate the infection). The sample titles of this study are shuffled in the database, so cell type and time point are left out; the donor was told from shared clones.

The CDR3 nucleotides are TGTGCCAGCAGCCCAAGCCCGGGGAGTTTTCCCGGGGACTACACCGGGGAGCTGTTTTTT. Amino acid sequence: CASSPSPGSFPGDYTGELFF. The rearrangement links TRBV7-9 to TRBJ2-2; tentative D call: TRBD2 (6 bases). Trimming stripped 5 bases from V and 3 bases from J, with 28 bases between. This CDR3 comprises 20 residues. Per germline, CDR1 SEHNR and CDR2 FQNEAQ (reference sequence).

This clonotype was found many times. The chain combines TRBV6-2 or TRBV6-3 with TRBJ2-3; D call uncertain. V lost 0 bases and J lost 0, with 4 bases in between. This CDR3 region has 14 residues. The germline gives CDR1 MNHEY, CDR2 SVGEGT. CDR3 bases: TGTGCCAGCAGTTACTCGACTAGCACAGATACGCAGTATTTT. Its protein is CASSYSTSTDTQYF.

This rearrangement joins TRBV10-3 to TRBJ1-2, with 8 nucleotides matching TRBD1. Germline values: CDR1 ENHRY, CDR2 SYGVKD. This CDR3 is built from 15 residues. V gave up 4 bases and J gave up 1 base; unmatched junction bases: 5. Here the CDR3 DNA reads TGTGCCATCAGTGGCGGACAGGGAAATAACTATGGCTACACCTTC. Translation: CAISGGQGNNYGYTF.

This clonotype was found once. The rearrangement links TRBV20-1 to TRBJ2-5, with D tentatively TRBD1 or TRBD2 (7 bases each). V lost 1 base and J lost 4, with 22 bases in between. Per germline, CDR1 DFQATT and CDR2 SNEGSKA (reference sequence). The CDR3 extends over 17 amino acids. DNA for the CDR3: TGCAGTGCTAGAGGAGGGGGCTTTAGCGGGTACGGAGAGACCCAGTACTTC. Amino acid sequence: CSARGGGFSGYGETQYF.

This clonotype appeared a few times. The chain is built from TRBV2 and TRBJ2-1; TRBD2 aligns across 12 bases. The germline gives CDR1 SNHLY, CDR2 FYNNEI. The CDR3 extends over 15 amino acids. V was pared by 8 bases and J by 5 bases, with 7 bases of the junction left unmatched. CDR3 sequence: CASETSGGLNNEQFF. CDR3 nucleotides: TGTGCCAGCGAGACTAGCGGGGGCCTAAACAATGAGCAGTTCTTC.

This clonotype was observed a few times. The J gene is TRBJ2-5, the V gene TRBV7-9; 10 bases fit TRBD2. Germline V gene lookup returns CDR1 SEHNR and CDR2 FQNEAQ (reference sequence). Trimming removed 2 bases from V and 5 bases from J; junction bases left unmatched: 5. The CDR3 extends over 15 amino acids. Written as DNA, the CDR3 is TGTGCCAGCAGCTTATATTCTAGCGGGGGCGAGACCCAGTACTTC. Amino acids: CASSLYSSGGETQYF. The complete variable domain, with remaining parts taken from reference TRBV7-9 and TRBJ2-5, reads DTGVSQNPRHKITKRGQNVTFRCDPISEHNRLYWYRQTLGQGPEFLTYFQNEAQLEKSRLLSDRFSAERPKGSFSTLEIQRTEQGDSAMYLCASSLYSSGGETQYFGPGTRLLVL.

This clonotype was counted between two and nine times. The CDR3 nucleotides are TGCGCCAGCAGCCTGGACCTAGTGGAGACCCAGTACTTC. It translates to CASSLDLVETQYF. The J gene is TRBJ2-5, the V gene TRBV5-1; D not certain. Trimming took 4 bases from V and 5 from J, leaving 12 bases between them. CDR1 is SGHRS, CDR2 YFSETQ, per germline. The CDR3 spans 13 residues.

This clonotype was seen a few times. The rearrangement joins TRBV7-2 to TRBJ1-1; D uncertain. The CDR3 runs 13 residues. The V gene lost 5 bases and the J gene lost 5 bases, with 12 bases spanning the gap. From germline, CDR1 is SGHTA and CDR2 FQGNSA. CDR3 sequence (DNA): TGTGCCAGCAGCCCCTCTGGGTGGACTGAAGCTTTCTTT. This encodes CASSPSGWTEAFF.

The gene calls are TRBV4-3 and TRBJ2-3; 9 bases are a match to TRBD2. The germline gives CDR1 LGHNA, CDR2 YSLEER. CDR3 length equals 18 residues. The V and J ends lost 0 bases and 2 bases, in that order; junction bases with no gene match: 9. CDR3 amino acids: CASSQDTPAGGFTDTQYF. The CDR3 DNA reads as TGCGCCAGCAGCCAAGATACCCCAGCGGGGGGATTCACAGATACGCAGTATTTT.